The 31 T cell receptor beta chains in this list originate from one sample, sequenced in a study of blood T cell repertoires in COVID-19. Profiling relied on immunoSEQ multiplex PCR, and the TCRdb table lists in-frame clones only, not all of them. The table lists fewer than 300,000 clones, 85% of them singletons. The sample taken for sequencing was PBMCs or T cells enriched from blood (not recorded which). These receptors all come from a woman aged 50 to 60 who had recovered from COVID-19.

J is TRBJ1-5 and V is TRBV2, with TRBD1 matching 10 bases. After removal of 6 bases from V and 6 bases from J, the junction contained 5 bases not matched to a gene. This CDR3 is built from 14 residues. The V gene's germline CDR1 is SNHLY and CDR2 FYNNEI. The CDR3 DNA reads as TGTGCCAGCAGGACAGGGGGCCGAGGTCAGCCCCAGCATTTT. It is translated as CASRTGGRGQPQHF.

The gene calls are TRBV5-8 and TRBJ1-5, with D unresolved. V lost 3 bases to trimming and J lost 0 bases, with 13 bases between them. Germline lookup yields CDR1 SGHTS and CDR2 YDEGEE. The CDR3 has 16 residues. CDR3 coding DNA: TGTGCCAGCAGCTATATAACAGCGGATAGCAATCAGCCCCAGCATTTT. Its protein is CASSYITADSNQPQHF. The whole variable domain, remainder taken from reference TRBV5-8 and TRBJ1-5, is EAGVTQSPTHLIKTRGQQATLRCSPISGHTSVYWYQQALGLGLQFLLWYDEGEERNRGNFPPRFSGRQFPNYSSELNVNALELEDSALYLCASSYITADSNQPQHFGDGTRLSIL.

CDR3 DNA sequence: TGCGCCAGCAGCCAAGGACAAGCTAGGTTTTCAGATACGCAGTATTTT. The encoded protein is CASSQGQARFSDTQYF. The V and J genes are TRBV5-1 and TRBJ2-3; possible D gene TRBD1, 5 bases. There are 16 residues in the CDR3. V was cut by 4 bases and J by 4 bases, with 19 bases left in between. In germline, CDR1 is SGHRS, CDR2 YFSETQ.

The CDR3 DNA reads TGCAGCGTTGAACGGACAGGGCCTGAAGCTTTCTTT. Encoded protein: CSVERTGPEAFF. This sequence joins TRBV29-1 and TRBJ1-1; 8 nucleotides agree with TRBD1. Per germline, CDR1 SQVTM and CDR2 ANQGSEA. The CDR3 has 12 amino acids. Unmatched junction bases numbered 2, after V lost 2 bases and J lost 6 bases.

The J gene is TRBJ2-1, the V gene TRBV6-4, with 8 bases fitting TRBD2. This CDR3 is 15 amino acids long. Losses at the gene ends were 0 bases for V and 7 bases for J; bases not matched to a gene: 5. In germline, CDR1 is MRHNA, CDR2 SNTAGT. The CDR3 DNA reads as TGTGCCAGCAGTGACTCCCCGGGGGGGCTGAATGAGCAGTTCTTC. It yields the protein CASSDSPGGLNEQFF.

The chain has TRBV6-5 and TRBJ1-1; no definite D call. The germline gives CDR1 MNHEY, CDR2 SVGAGI. The CDR3 is 13 amino acids. V was shortened by 4 bases and J by 8 bases, with 14 bases between the two germline ends. The CDR3 here is CASSLRTRKEAFF. CDR3 nucleotides: TGTGCCAGCAGTTTGCGGACTCGGAAGGAAGCTTTCTTT.

The chain combines TRBV11-3 with TRBJ1-1, with TRBD1 identical over 7 bases. This CDR3 is 14 amino acids long. V lost 5 bases and J lost 6; bases outside the gene matches: 9. Germline CDR1 reads SGHNT; CDR2 reads YENEEA. The CDR3 region is CASSPGKGAAEAFF. CDR3 in DNA: TGTGCCAGCAGCCCCGGCAAGGGGGCCGCTGAAGCTTTCTTT.

Comment on this clone: Other DNA sequences in the same sample also yield this CDR3. This rearrangement joins TRBV3-1 (or the pseudogene TRBV3-2) to TRBJ1-1; no clear D. The CDR3 covers 14 residues. Per germline, CDR1 LGHDT and CDR2 YNNKEL (reference sequence). Trimming removed 1 base at V and 4 bases at J, with 10 bases between. CDR3 sequence reads: CASSQVVRGTEAFF. DNA of the CDR3: TGTGCCAGCAGCCAAGTTGTGAGAGGCACTGAAGCTTTCTTT.

This clone showed up just a few times. The chain links TRBV25-1 to TRBJ1-1, with TRBD1 identical over 8 bases. After removal of 7 bases from V and 4 bases from J, the junction contained 8 bases not matched to a gene. This CDR3 region has 14 residues. The germline V gene encodes CDR1 MGHDK and CDR2 SYGVNS. The CDR3 coding sequence is TGTGCCAGCAATAACCACAGGGGGAGCACTGAAGCTTTCTTT. Its translation is CASNNHRGSTEAFF.

J is TRBJ2-1 and V is TRBV4-1; D is unclear. The CDR3 length is 15 residues. Trimming took 0 bases from V and 7 from J, leaving 13 bases between them. Germline V lookup: CDR1 MGHRA, CDR2 YSYEKL. CDR3 protein: CASSQDIVVRNEQFF. CDR3 coding DNA: TGCGCCAGCAGCCAAGATATCGTAGTGAGGAATGAGCAGTTCTTC.

The chain joins TRBV12-3 or TRBV12-4 to TRBJ2-5, with D possibly matching TRBD2 (7 bases). The CDR3 runs 13 residues. V lost 7 bases, J lost 2 bases, and 11 bases lay in between. DNA for the CDR3: TGTGCCAGCACGGGGGGCTGGCAAGAGACCCAGTACTTC. This gives the protein CASTGGWQETQYF.

Worth noting for this clone: Other DNA sequences in the same sample also yield this CDR3. V and J are TRBV4-1 and TRBJ1-3; 8 bases match TRBD1. CDR1 and CDR2 from the germline V gene are MGHRA and YSYEKL. The CDR3 length is 15 residues. Trimming removed 4 bases from V and 3 bases from J; junction bases left unmatched: 5. The CDR3 reads CASSPRQGSGNTIYF. Here the CDR3 DNA reads TGCGCCAGCAGCCCACGACAGGGGAGTGGAAACACCATATATTTT.

This chain joins TRBV28 and TRBJ2-3; D possibly corresponds to TRBD2 (5 bases). This CDR3 region has 14 residues. The ends were cut back, 4 bases at V and 4 bases at J, with 12 bases in the middle. CDR1 is MDHEN, CDR2 SYDVKM, per germline. The DNA of the CDR3 is TGTGCCAGCAGTTCCGGGGATCGGCCAGATACGCAGTATTTT. This codes for CASSSGDRPDTQYF.

This sequence joins TRBV18 and TRBJ2-6; D is perhaps TRBD1 (6 bases). V was shortened by 0 bases and J by 2 bases, with 8 bases between the two germline ends. Germline loops: CDR1 KGHSH, CDR2 LQKENI. The CDR3 spans 16 residues. The CDR3 here is CASSPPYRAGANVLTF. CDR3 DNA: TGTGCCAGCTCACCACCGTACAGGGCTGGGGCCAACGTCCTGACTTTC.

The V gene is TRBV27, the J gene TRBJ2-3; 11 bases are a match to TRBD1. V shed 0 bases, J shed 1 base, and the junction held 0 bases outside the gene matches. CDR3 size: 16 residues. Germline V gene data show CDR1 as MNHEY and CDR2 as SMNVEV (reference sequence). This CDR3 is CASSLSDRGRTDTQYF. The CDR3 region has the DNA TGTGCCAGCAGTTTATCGGACAGGGGGCGCACAGATACGCAGTATTTT.

The genes are TRBV30 and TRBJ2-5; 9 positions agree with TRBD2. The trim removed 5 bases at V and 4 bases at J, leaving 14 bases unmatched. The CDR3 has 16 amino acids. CDR1 and CDR2 (germline): GTSNPN, SVGIG (reference sequence). The DNA for the CDR3 is TGTGCCTGGGGCGGGGTCGCGGGAGGGCCAGGAGAGACCCAGTACTTC. It is translated as CAWGGVAGGPGETQYF.

The chain is built from TRBV2 and TRBJ2-5; tentative D call: TRBD2 (5 bases). With 3 bases removed from V and 1 base from J, the gap between germline ends came to 9 bases. The CDR3 extends over 14 amino acids. Germline values: CDR1 SNHLY, CDR2 FYNNEI. The CDR3 DNA follows: TGTGCCAGCAGTGAGGAGGCAGCCCAAGAGACCCAGTACTTC. Protein sequence: CASSEEAAQETQYF.

V and J are TRBV19 and TRBJ2-1; tentatively, D is TRBD2 (6 bases). Germline V CDR1 and CDR2: LNHDA, SQIVND (reference sequence). This CDR3 is 17 amino acids long. Trimming removed 7 bases from V and 2 bases from J, with 21 bases in between. CDR3 residues: CASNPPGAGYPYNEQFF. The DNA of the CDR3 is TGTGCCAGTAATCCACCCGGAGCGGGCTACCCCTACAATGAGCAGTTCTTC.

The chain combines TRBV2 with TRBJ2-7, with 8 bases matching TRBD2. J was trimmed by 4 bases and V by 3 bases; bases with no gene match: 8. Germline CDR1 and CDR2: SNHLY and FYNNEI. The length of the CDR3 is 15 residues. Here the CDR3 DNA reads TGTGCCAGCAGTGATTCCCTAGCGGGTTTGTACGAGCAGTACTTC. Protein sequence: CASSDSLAGLYEQYF.

V is TRBV19 and J is TRBJ2-5; perhaps TRBD2 as D (7 bases). V was cut by 6 bases and J by 5 bases, with 13 bases left in between. The germline gives CDR1 LNHDA, CDR2 SQIVND (reference sequence). The CDR3 contains 13 residues. CDR3 protein: CASRGGGAETQYF. DNA of the CDR3: TGTGCCAGTAGGGGAGGGGGTGCGGAGACCCAGTACTTC.

The chain couples TRBV4-3 to TRBJ1-6, with TRBD1 identical over 10 bases. Germline CDR1 is LGHNA and CDR2 is YSLEER. The CDR3 has 16 amino acids. V dropped 3 bases and J dropped 7; count of bases not matched to a gene: 6. CDR3 amino acids: CASSHQGQGTNSPLHF. CDR3 nucleotides: TGCGCCAGCAGCCACCAGGGACAGGGGACCAATTCACCCCTCCACTTT.

The chain uses TRBV30 and TRBJ1-2; D perhaps matches TRBD1 (5 bases). CDR1 GTSNPN and CDR2 SVGIG come from the germline V gene (reference sequence). Deletions cut 2 bases from V and 4 bases from J, with 11 bases between. The CDR3 totals 13 residues. The CDR3 loop is CAWSRQWPYGYTF. CDR3 DNA sequence: TGTGCCTGGAGTAGACAGTGGCCCTATGGCTACACCTTC. Full variable domain (rest looked up from reference TRBV30 and TRBJ1-2): SQTIHQWPATLVQPVGSPLSLECTVEGTSNPNLYWYRQAAGRGLQLLFYSVGIGQISSEVPQNLSASRPQDRQFILSSKKLLLSDSGFYLCAWSRQWPYGYTFGSGTRLTVV.

CDR3: CASSPGWGPGELFF. The CDR3 region has the DNA TGTGCCAGCAGCCCAGGCTGGGGCCCCGGGGAGCTGTTTTTT. The chain combines TRBV7-9 with TRBJ2-2; D possibly corresponds to TRBD1 (5 bases). Trimming cost V 5 bases and J 6 bases, with 13 bases left between them. The germline CDR1 and CDR2 sequences are SEHNR and FQNEAQ (reference sequence). CDR3 size: 14 residues.

The genes are TRBV5-6 and TRBJ1-3, with 7 bases aligning to TRBD1. The CDR3 has 16 residues. Germline V lookup: CDR1 SGHDT, CDR2 YYEEEE. V shed 1 base, J shed 5 bases, and the junction held 9 bases outside the gene matches. The CDR3 loop is CASSLSPRQGRNTIYF. CDR3 nucleotide sequence: TGTGCCAGCAGCTTGTCTCCCCGACAGGGAAGAAACACCATATATTTT.

The genes are TRBV30 and TRBJ1-4, with a possible D match to TRBD1 (5 bases). The CDR3 spans 13 residues. The germline V gene encodes CDR1 GTSNPN and CDR2 SVGIG (reference sequence). Trimming left V 2 bases short and J 10 bases short, with 14 bases between. DNA of the CDR3: TGTGCCTGGAGTAGGAATAATCAGGGAAAACTGTTTTTT. Translation gives CAWSRNNQGKLFF.

The gene calls are TRBV5-1 and TRBJ2-5; tentatively, D is TRBD1 (6 bases). The CDR3 loop spans 14 amino acids. V lost 0 bases and J 4 bases, leaving 10 bases between the germline ends. The germline gives CDR1 SGHRS, CDR2 YFSETQ. CDR3 residues: CASSLGQDGETQYF. CDR3 DNA: TGCGCCAGCAGCTTGGGACAGGACGGAGAGACCCAGTACTTC.

This chain connects TRBV5-8 to TRBJ1-6; D is unclear. V was shortened by 1 base and J by 7 bases, with 6 bases between the two germline ends. The CDR3 has 13 residues. Germline V lookup: CDR1 SGHTS, CDR2 YDEGEE. The chain's CDR3 is CASSLWRNSPLHF. The DNA for the CDR3 is TGTGCCAGCAGCTTGTGGCGGAATTCACCCCTCCACTTT.

The chain has TRBV5-6 and TRBJ1-2; maybe TRBD1 (6 bases). CDR1 is SGHDT, CDR2 YYEEEE, per germline. Between the trimmed V and J ends, which lost 1 base and 2 bases, there was a span of 12 bases. The CDR3 totals 15 residues. The CDR3 here is CASSLRVTGNYGYTF. CDR3 DNA sequence: TGTGCCAGCAGCTTGCGTGTGACAGGCAACTATGGCTACACCTTC.

The V and J genes are TRBV7-2 and TRBJ2-1; TRBD2 matches 10 bases. V dropped 4 bases and J dropped 10; count of bases not matched to a gene: 10. Germline CDR1 is SGHTA and CDR2 is FQGNSA. The CDR3 is 15 amino acids. CDR3 protein: CASSSPSGGFGEQFF. The CDR3 DNA reads as TGTGCCAGCAGCTCGCCTAGCGGGGGTTTCGGCGAGCAGTTCTTC.

This clone has just a few counts. This chain links TRBV5-8 with TRBJ2-7; tentatively, D is TRBD2 (5 bases). Deletions cut 1 base from V and 2 bases from J, with 19 bases between. In germline, CDR1 is SGHTS, CDR2 YDEGEE. The CDR3 loop spans 17 amino acids. This chain's CDR3 is CASSLSFGLESTYEQYF. For the CDR3, the DNA is TGTGCCAGCAGCTTGAGTTTTGGACTCGAATCCACCTACGAGCAGTACTTC.

This clone was observed a few times. The chain recombines TRBV5-1 with TRBJ1-5, with a possible D match to TRBD1 (5 bases). Trimming removed 0 bases from V and 3 bases from J, with 10 bases in between. This CDR3 comprises 15 residues. Looked up from germline, CDR1 is SGHRS and CDR2 is YFSETQ. CDR3 bases: TGCGCCAGCAGCTTGGCCGGGGGTAACAATCAGCCCCAGCATTTT. This codes for CASSLAGGNNQPQHF.